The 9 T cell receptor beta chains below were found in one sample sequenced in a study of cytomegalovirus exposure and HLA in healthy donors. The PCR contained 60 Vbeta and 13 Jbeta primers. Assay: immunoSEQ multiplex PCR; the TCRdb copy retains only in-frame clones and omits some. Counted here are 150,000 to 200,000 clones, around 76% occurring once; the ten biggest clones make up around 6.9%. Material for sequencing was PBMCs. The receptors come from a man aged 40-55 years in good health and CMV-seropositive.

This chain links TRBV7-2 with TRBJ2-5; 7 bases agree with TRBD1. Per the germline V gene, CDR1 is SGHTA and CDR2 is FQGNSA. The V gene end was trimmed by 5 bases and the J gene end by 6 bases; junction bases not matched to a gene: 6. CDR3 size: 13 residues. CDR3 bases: TGTGCCAGCAGCCCGGGACAGTTACAGACCCAGTACTTC. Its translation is CASSPGQLQTQYF.

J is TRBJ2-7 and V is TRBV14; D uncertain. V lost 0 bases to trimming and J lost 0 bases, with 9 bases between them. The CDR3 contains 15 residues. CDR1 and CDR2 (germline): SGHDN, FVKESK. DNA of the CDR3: TGTGCCAGCAGCCAAGATATTGTGAGCTCCTACGAGCAGTACTTC. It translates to CASSQDIVSSYEQYF.

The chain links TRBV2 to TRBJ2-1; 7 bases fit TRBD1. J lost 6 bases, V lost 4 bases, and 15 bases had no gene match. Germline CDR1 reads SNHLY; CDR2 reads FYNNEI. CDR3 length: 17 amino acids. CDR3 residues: CASSATLEGARSNEQFF. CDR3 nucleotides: TGTGCCAGCAGTGCCACCCTCGAGGGGGCGAGGTCCAATGAGCAGTTCTTC. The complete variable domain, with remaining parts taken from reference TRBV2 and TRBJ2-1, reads EPEVTQTPSHQVTQMGQEVILRCVPISNHLYFYWYRQILGQKVEFLVSFYNNEISEKSEIFDDQFSVERPDGSNFTLKIRSTKLEDSAMYFCASSATLEGARSNEQFFGPGTRLTVL.

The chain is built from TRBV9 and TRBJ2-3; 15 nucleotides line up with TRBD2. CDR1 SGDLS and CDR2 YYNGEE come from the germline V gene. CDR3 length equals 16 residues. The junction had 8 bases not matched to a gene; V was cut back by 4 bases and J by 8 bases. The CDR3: CASSSGLAGGPVTQYF. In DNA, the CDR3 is TGTGCCAGCAGCTCCGGACTAGCGGGGGGGCCGGTTACGCAGTATTTT.

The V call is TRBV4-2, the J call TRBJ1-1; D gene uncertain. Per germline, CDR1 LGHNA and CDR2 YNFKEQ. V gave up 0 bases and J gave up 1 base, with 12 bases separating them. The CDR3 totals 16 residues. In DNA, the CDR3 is TGTGCCAGCAGCCAAGATAGGCAGGAAAGGAACACTGAAGCTTTCTTT. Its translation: CASSQDRQERNTEAFF.

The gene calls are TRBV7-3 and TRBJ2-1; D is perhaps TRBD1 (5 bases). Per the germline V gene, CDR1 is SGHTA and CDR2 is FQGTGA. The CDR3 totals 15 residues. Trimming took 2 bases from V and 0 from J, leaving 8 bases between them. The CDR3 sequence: CASSLQGSSYNEQFF. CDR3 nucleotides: TGTGCCAGCAGCTTACAGGGATCCTCCTACAATGAGCAGTTCTTC.

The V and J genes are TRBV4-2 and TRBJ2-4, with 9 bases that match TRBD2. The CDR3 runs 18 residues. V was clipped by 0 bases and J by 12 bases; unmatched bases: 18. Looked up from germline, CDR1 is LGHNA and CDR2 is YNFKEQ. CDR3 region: CASSQEAQAAGGPGAQYF. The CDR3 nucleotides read TGTGCCAGCAGCCAAGAAGCCCAGGCAGCGGGGGGACCGGGGGCTCAGTACTTC.

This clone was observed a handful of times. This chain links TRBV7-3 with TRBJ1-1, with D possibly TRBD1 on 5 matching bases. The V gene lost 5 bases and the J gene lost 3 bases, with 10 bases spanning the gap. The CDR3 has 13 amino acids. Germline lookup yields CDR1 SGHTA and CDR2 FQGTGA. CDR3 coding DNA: TGTGCCAGCAGCAGGGGCAGGGACACTGAAGCTTTCTTT. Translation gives CASSRGRDTEAFF.

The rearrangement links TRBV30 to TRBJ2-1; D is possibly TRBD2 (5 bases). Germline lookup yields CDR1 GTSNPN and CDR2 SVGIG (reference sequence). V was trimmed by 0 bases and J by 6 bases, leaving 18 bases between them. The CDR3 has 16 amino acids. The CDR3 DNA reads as TGTGCCTGGAGTGTACCCCGACCCCTAGGAGGCAATGAGCAGTTCTTC. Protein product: CAWSVPRPLGGNEQFF.